The present T cell receptor (beta chain) was sequenced within a study of blood T cell repertoires in COVID-19. Turning to the study itself: The United States, Italy and Spain provided the acute and convalescent COVID-19 samples. The analysed material was cDNA or gDNA that came from T cells, B-cell-depleted T cells, or PBMCs.

Authors' analysis steps: Estimation of nucleated cell counts was performed using reference gene primer amplification. Clones were read by immunoSEQ multiplex PCR, and TCRdb kept only the in-frame ones, dropping some. The V and J calls and clone size were taken over from that table, and D and trimming were inferred from the DNA. This table has under 200,000 clones, around nine tenths appearing once. This clonotype was sampled from a man in his sixties or seventies with active or convalescent COVID-19. Sequencing was carried out using peripheral blood.

CDR3 region: CASSWTEGTEQYF. DNA for the CDR3: TGTGCCAGTAGTTGGACAGAGGGTACCGAGCAGTACTTC. The gene calls are TRBV19 and TRBJ2-7, with D maybe TRBD1 (6 bases). In germline, CDR1 is LNHDA, CDR2 SQIVND (reference sequence). CDR3 length equals 13 residues. Between the trimmed V and J ends, which lost 5 bases and 6 bases, there was a span of 14 bases.